This T cell receptor beta chain was obtained from a study of regulatory T cells in long-lasting Graves disease. Time point described: persistent/refractory GD, antithyroid drugs over 5 years with positive TRAb. Preparation of the TCR library used RNA extracted from PBMCs. With regard to this clonotype: Antigen: not known.

V lost 0 bases, J lost 4 bases, and 9 bases lay in between. Germline assignment: CDR1 GTSNPN and CDR2 SVGIG (reference sequence). The CDR3 spans 14 residues. Broader study findings: Preferential use of TRBV28, TRBJ1-2 and TRBJ2-5 was seen in persistent disease. Owing to a sample size that was small, accuracy may have been reduced.

Construction of the TCR beta libraries employed iRepertoire HTBI primers in conjunction with Arm-PCR of CDR3 regions. TCRdb reprocessed the multiplex PCR reads with MiXCR, giving one entry per CDR3 protein. The sample contains roughly 400,000 distinct CDR3 sequences, 21% of which appear only once. The specimen comprised peripheral blood mononuclear cells (PBMCs), sampled when the disease was refractory, from a patient treated with antithyroid drugs. V gene TRBV30 combines with J gene TRBJ2-2; tentatively, D is TRBD2 (6 bases). The TCR comes from a female donor with Graves disease. CDR3 bases: TGTGCCTGGAGTGTACTAGCCCCCACCGGGGAGCTGTTTTTT. Encoded protein: CAWSVLAPTGELFF.